This is a list of T cell receptor beta chains from one sample in a study of shared clonotypes between healthy human individuals. The data were produced by immunoSEQ multiplex PCR, yet TCRdb's version contains in-frame clones alone and is incomplete. Among 2 million to 2.5 million clones listed, 85% to 95% were seen once. The sequenced material came from naive CD4+ T cells from PBMCs. The receptor set was obtained from a man aged 18-30 years in good health. Some clones in this sample may be carry-over from other donors' samples. Each CDR3 is given with its conserved first and last residue. Fields, in order: D gene, J gene, clone size, V gene, CDR3 length, CDR3 protein, CDR3 DNA. D genes are given only for firm matches. A row's size may be missing; if present it is once, few, many or a size class.

D gene: TRBD1
J gene: TRBJ1-2
clone size: -
V gene: TRBV28
CDR3 length: 15
CDR3 protein: CASSLSSGQGGGYTF
CDR3 DNA: TGTGCCAGCAGTTTGAGTTCCGGACAGGGAGGTGGCTACACCTTC

D gene: -
J gene: TRBJ1-3
clone size: -
V gene: TRBV28
CDR3 length: 15
CDR3 protein: CASSFFTGAGNTIYF
CDR3 DNA: TGTGCCAGCAGTTTTTTCACAGGCGCAGGAAACACCATATATTTT

D gene: TRBD2
J gene: TRBJ2-1
clone size: -
V gene: TRBV18
CDR3 length: 15
CDR3 protein: CASSPAGGRYNEQFF
CDR3 DNA: TGTGCCAGCTCACCCGCGGGGGGTAGGTACAATGAGCAGTTCTTC

D gene: TRBD1
J gene: TRBJ2-7
clone size: -
V gene: TRBV6-5
CDR3 length: 14
CDR3 protein: CASSPGTGRLEQYF
CDR3 DNA: TGTGCCAGCAGCCCGGGGACAGGACGCTTGGAGCAGTACTTC

D gene: -
J gene: TRBJ2-5
clone size: -
V gene: TRBV5-1
CDR3 length: 13
CDR3 protein: CASGRDGQETQYF
CDR3 DNA: TGCGCCAGCGGCCGGGACGGCCAAGAGACCCAGTACTTC

D gene: -
J gene: TRBJ2-7
clone size: -
V gene: TRBV5-6
CDR3 length: 14
CDR3 protein: CASSFRQGLGEQYF
CDR3 DNA: TGTGCCAGCAGCTTCCGACAGGGACTAGGCGAGCAGTACTTC

D gene: TRBD1
J gene: TRBJ2-1
clone size: few
V gene: TRBV10-3
CDR3 length: 15
CDR3 protein: CAIARRGQGRNEQFF
CDR3 DNA: TGTGCCATCGCAAGGCGGGGACAGGGGAGGAATGAGCAGTTCTTC

D gene: -
J gene: TRBJ2-2
clone size: once
V gene: TRBV11-3
CDR3 length: 16
CDR3 protein: CASSPGDSKNTGELFF
CDR3 DNA: TGTGCCAGCAGCCCGGGGGACAGTAAGAACACCGGGGAGCTGTTTTTT

D gene: -
J gene: TRBJ2-3
clone size: -
V gene: TRBV5-1
CDR3 length: 14
CDR3 protein: CASSLEGAGDTQYF
CDR3 DNA: TGCGCCAGCAGCTTGGAGGGCGCAGGGGATACGCAGTATTTT

D gene: -
J gene: TRBJ2-1
clone size: -
V gene: TRBV4-1
CDR3 length: 14
CDR3 protein: CASSQGFSYNEQFF
CDR3 DNA: TGCGCCAGCAGCCAAGGATTCTCCTACAATGAGCAGTTCTTC

D gene: -
J gene: TRBJ1-1
clone size: -
V gene: TRBV7-9
CDR3 length: 15
CDR3 protein: CASSFGGSLSTEAFF
CDR3 DNA: TGTGCCAGCAGTTTCGGGGGCAGTCTGAGCACTGAAGCTTTCTTT

D gene: -
J gene: TRBJ1-6
clone size: -
V gene: TRBV11-2
CDR3 length: 14
CDR3 protein: CASSQQGFASPLHF
CDR3 DNA: TGTGCCAGCAGCCAACAGGGTTTTGCTTCACCCCTCCACTTT

D gene: TRBD2
J gene: TRBJ2-1
clone size: -
V gene: TRBV6-1
CDR3 length: 15
CDR3 protein: CASSPRGLAGDEQFF
CDR3 DNA: TGTGCCAGCTCCCCCAGGGGACTAGCGGGGGATGAGCAGTTCTTC

D gene: -
J gene: TRBJ1-3
clone size: -
V gene: TRBV5-1
CDR3 length: 15
CDR3 protein: CASGQGSGFGNTIYF
CDR3 DNA: TGCGCCAGCGGCCAGGGGTCAGGCTTTGGAAACACCATATATTTT

D gene: -
J gene: TRBJ1-1
clone size: few
V gene: TRBV7-9
CDR3 length: 13
CDR3 protein: CASTRRGGTEAFF
CDR3 DNA: TGTGCCAGCACCCGAAGGGGGGGCACTGAAGCTTTCTTT

D gene: -
J gene: TRBJ1-4
clone size: -
V gene: TRBV5-1
CDR3 length: 15
CDR3 protein: CASSLGMGEAEKLFF
CDR3 DNA: TGCGCCAGCAGCTTGGGTATGGGGGAGGCGGAAAAACTGTTTTTT

D gene: TRBD1
J gene: TRBJ1-6
clone size: -
V gene: TRBV5-1
CDR3 length: 15
CDR3 protein: CASSSSGGGNSPLHF
CDR3 DNA: TGCGCCAGCAGCTCCTCAGGGGGAGGTAATTCACCCCTCCACTTT

D gene: TRBD1
J gene: TRBJ1-1
clone size: -
V gene: TRBV19
CDR3 length: 14
CDR3 protein: CASRPGQGITEAFF
CDR3 DNA: TGTGCCAGTAGACCGGGACAGGGGATCACTGAAGCTTTCTTT

D gene: TRBD1
J gene: TRBJ2-7
clone size: -
V gene: TRBV5-1
CDR3 length: 15
CDR3 protein: CASSKTGTEFYEQYF
CDR3 DNA: TGCGCCAGCAGCAAAACCGGGACAGAGTTTTACGAGCAGTACTTC

D gene: -
J gene: TRBJ1-3
clone size: few
V gene: TRBV18
CDR3 length: 14
CDR3 protein: CASTQADSGNTIYF
CDR3 DNA: TGTGCCAGCACCCAAGCCGACTCTGGAAACACCATATATTTT

D gene: -
J gene: TRBJ1-5
clone size: -
V gene: TRBV7-6
CDR3 length: 13
CDR3 protein: CASSLDRNQPQHF
CDR3 DNA: TGTGCCAGCAGCTTAGACCGCAATCAGCCCCAGCATTTT

D gene: -
J gene: TRBJ2-1
clone size: once
V gene: TRBV6-4
CDR3 length: 17
CDR3 protein: CASSRLPAGLGHNEQFF
CDR3 DNA: TGTGCCAGCAGTCGACTCCCAGCGGGCCTAGGCCACAATGAGCAGTTCTTC

D gene: TRBD1
J gene: TRBJ2-5
clone size: -
V gene: TRBV5-1
CDR3 length: 15
CDR3 protein: CASSTTGTGSETQYF
CDR3 DNA: TGCGCCAGCAGCACGACCGGGACAGGGTCGGAGACCCAGTACTTC